This paragraph reports one T cell receptor beta chain. The data were taken from a study of blood T cell repertoires in COVID-19. Looking at the study overall: Sites across the United States, Italy and Spain contributed samples from acute and convalescent COVID-19. The analysed material was cDNA or gDNA that came from T cells, B-cell-depleted T cells, or PBMCs.

In the authors' methods: Estimation of nucleated cell counts was performed using reference gene primer amplification. Assay used: immunoSEQ multiplex PCR; TCRdb lists only in-frame clones, some missing. The D gene and trimming were derived from the DNA, and the V and J assignments and clone size from that table. The top ten hold less than 25% of the sample, which has about 39,000 clones, 75% to 90% seen once. CDR1 is MNHNS, CDR2 SASEGT, per germline. Trimming stripped 2 bases from V and 3 bases from J, with 11 bases between. The CDR3 runs 15 residues. The chain recombines TRBV6-1 with TRBJ2-1; D gene uncertain. The TCR was taken from a man in his fifties with active or convalescent COVID-19. The sample was peripheral blood. This CDR3 is CASSERQANYNEQFF. CDR3 DNA sequence: TGTGCCAGCAGTGAACGGCAGGCGAACTACAATGAGCAGTTCTTC.